A selection of T cell receptor beta chains follows, all from one sample in a study of spatial heterogeneity in lung cancer. TCRdb re-derived calls from the 5' RACE reads in MiXCR, one entry per CDR3 protein. The repertoire holds under 80,000 distinct CDR3 sequences, with nearly 6.5% as singletons. This sample comprised PBMCs, obtained at surgery. All receptors derive from a female donor with early-stage non-small cell lung cancer. CDR3s include the opening cysteine and the closing phenylalanine or tryptophan. The D gene is left open where the match is weak. Some rows have no size entry. The others give once, few or many, or a class for an expanded clone.

>14|TRBV5-1|NA|TRBJ1-1|many
CASNPLSGDTEAFF
TGCGCCAGCAACCCTTTGTCTGGAGACACTGAAGCTTTCTTT
>13|TRBV28|NA|TRBJ2-1|many
CASRGPVGDEQFF
TGTGCCAGCAGAGGGCCGGTAGGGGATGAGCAGTTCTTC
>12|TRBV29-1|NA|TRBJ1-1|many
CSGLWGFTEAFF
TGCAGCGGCCTATGGGGATTCACTGAAGCTTTCTTT
>13|TRBV7-6|NA|TRBJ2-3|many
CASSLGTGDTQYF
TGTGCCAGCAGCTTAGGGACGGGAGATACGCAGTATTTT
>15|TRBV11-3|TRBD2|TRBJ2-7|few
CASSLARLAGNEQYF
TGTGCCAGCAGCTTAGCCAGACTAGCGGGAAACGAGCAGTACTTC
>13|TRBV5-1|TRBD1|TRBJ2-7|NA
CASSHDRVYEQYF
TGCGCCAGCAGTCACGACAGGGTCTACGAGCAGTACTTC
>11|TRBV28|TRBD1|TRBJ1-5|many
CASSLGQEQHF
TGTGCCAGCAGTCTGGGACAGGAGCAGCATTTT
>15|TRBV5-5|NA|TRBJ1-1|NA
CASSLDPELRTEAFF
TGTGCCAGCAGCTTGGATCCAGAGCTAAGGACTGAAGCTTTCTTT
>16|TRBV20-1|NA|TRBJ1-5|few
CSAVPNRVYSNQPQHF
TGCAGTGCTGTCCCAAACAGGGTTTATAGCAATCAGCCCCAGCATTTT
>15|TRBV19|NA|TRBJ2-2|NA
CASSRQDSNTGELFF
TGTGCCAGTAGCAGACAGGACTCGAACACCGGGGAGCTGTTTTTT
>15|TRBV9|TRBD1|TRBJ2-7|NA
CASSVRGTGEYEQYF
TGTGCCAGCAGCGTGCGGGGGACAGGGGAATACGAGCAGTACTTC
>15|TRBV4-1|TRBD1|TRBJ1-4|many
CATGTGRATNEKLFF
TGCGCCACCGGGACAGGGCGTGCAACTAATGAAAAACTGTTTTTT
>13|TRBV20-1|NA|TRBJ1-1|many
CSAAGQLNTEAFF
TGCAGTGCTGCCGGACAGTTGAACACTGAAGCTTTCTTT
>15|TRBV28|NA|TRBJ2-2|many
CASSLGRPNTGELFF
TGTGCCAGCAGTTTAGGGAGACCGAACACCGGGGAGCTGTTTTTT
>17|TRBV11-2|TRBD2|TRBJ2-3|many
CASSPARTSGYTDTQYF
TGTGCCAGCAGCCCCGCCAGGACTAGCGGTTACACAGATACGCAGTATTTT
>13|TRBV5-1|NA|TRBJ2-5|many
CASSIEYQETQYF
TGCGCCAGCAGCATCGAATACCAAGAGACCCAGTACTTC
>14|TRBV4-2|NA|TRBJ2-1|many
CASSHAELDNEQFF
TGTGCCAGCAGCCACGCGGAACTAGATAATGAGCAGTTCTTC
>14|TRBV12-3/TRBV12-4|TRBD1|TRBJ1-5|NA
CASSLQGAGQPQHF
TGTGCCAGCAGCCTTCAGGGGGCCGGTCAGCCCCAGCATTTT
>12|TRBV7-2|NA|TRBJ1-2|NA
CASSLDRAGYTF
TGTGCCAGCAGCTTAGACAGGGCTGGCTACACCTTC
>16|TRBV24-1|TRBD2|TRBJ2-2|many
CATSDGRESRTGELFF
TGTGCCACCAGTGATGGGCGGGAGAGTCGCACCGGGGAGCTGTTTTTT
>14|TRBV2|NA|TRBJ1-1|many
CARSSGAGNTEAFF
TGTGCCAGAAGCAGCGGAGCAGGGAACACTGAAGCTTTCTTT
>13|TRBV7-7|NA|TRBJ1-1|NA
CASSPQENTEAFF
TGTGCCAGCAGCCCGCAGGAGAACACTGAAGCTTTCTTT
>13|TRBV20-1|NA|TRBJ1-2|NA
CSARGLGRDGYTF
TGCAGTGCTAGAGGGTTGGGAAGGGATGGCTACACCTTC
>14|TRBV3-1|NA|TRBJ2-1|few
CASSQEGQQLEQFF
TGTGCCAGCAGCCAAGAAGGCCAACAGCTTGAGCAGTTCTTC